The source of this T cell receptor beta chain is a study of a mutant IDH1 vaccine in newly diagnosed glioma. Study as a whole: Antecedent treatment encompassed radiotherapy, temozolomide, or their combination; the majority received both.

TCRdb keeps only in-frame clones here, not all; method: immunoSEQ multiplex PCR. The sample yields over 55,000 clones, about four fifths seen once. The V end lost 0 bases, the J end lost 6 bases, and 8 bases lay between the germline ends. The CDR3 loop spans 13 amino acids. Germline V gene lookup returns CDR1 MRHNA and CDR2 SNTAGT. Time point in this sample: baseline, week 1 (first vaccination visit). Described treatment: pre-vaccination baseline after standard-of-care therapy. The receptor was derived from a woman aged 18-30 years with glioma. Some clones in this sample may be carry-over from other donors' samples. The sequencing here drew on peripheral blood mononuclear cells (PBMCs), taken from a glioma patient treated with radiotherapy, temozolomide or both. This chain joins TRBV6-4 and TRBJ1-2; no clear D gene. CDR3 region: CASSDSGTNGYTF. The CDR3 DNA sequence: TGTGCCAGCAGTGACTCTGGAACAAATGGCTACACCTTC.